Each of the 9 T cell receptor beta chains below was sequenced from the same sample in a study of early T cells in non-severe SARS-CoV-2 infection. Each CDR3 protein is one row after TCRdb ran MiXCR on the 5' RACE reads. Among around 80,000 distinct CDR3 sequences listed, over 9.5% were seen once. Sequencing used whole blood. The receptor set was obtained from an adult who was a healthcare worker with PCR-confirmed SARS-CoV-2 infection or an uninfected control (not recorded which).

The chain has TRBV7-6 and TRBJ2-7; 10 bases match TRBD1. J was trimmed by 5 bases and V by 3 bases; bases with no gene match: 7. The CDR3 is 15 residues long. Germline V gene sequence: CDR1 SGHVS, CDR2 FNYEAQ. CDR3 nucleotide sequence: TGTGCCAGCAGCTTCCGGACAGGGGGGCTAAACGAGCAGTACTTC. Translating it yields CASSFRTGGLNEQYF.

This clonotype was observed many times. J is TRBJ2-1 and V is TRBV3-1, with 8 bases matching TRBD2. This CDR3 has 14 residues. Unmatched junction bases numbered 5, after V lost 4 bases and J lost 6 bases. Germline V gene sequence: CDR1 LGHDT, CDR2 YNNKEL (reference sequence). In nucleotides, the CDR3 is TGTGCCAGCAGCCGTAGCGGGACTGGCAATGAGCAGTTCTTC. Protein sequence: CASSRSGTGNEQFF.

The chain employs TRBV7-9 and TRBJ1-4, with no clear D. Per the germline V gene, CDR1 is SEHNR and CDR2 is FQNEAQ (reference sequence). This CDR3 has 15 residues. Trimming removed 3 bases from V and 5 bases from J, with 13 bases in between. Here the CDR3 reads CASSFGTALNEKLFF. The DNA of the CDR3 is TGTGCCAGCAGCTTTGGTACAGCACTGAATGAAAAACTGTTTTTT.

This clonotype was seen many times. The chain combines TRBV3-1 with TRBJ2-1; D is possibly TRBD2 (5 bases). Trimming took 4 bases from V and 1 from J, leaving 11 bases between them. Germline V gene data show CDR1 as LGHDT and CDR2 as YNNKEL (reference sequence). CDR3 length: 15 amino acids. The CDR3 sequence is CASSPSPGSYNEQFF. The DNA of the CDR3 is TGTGCCAGCAGCCCCTCCCCGGGGTCCTACAATGAGCAGTTCTTC.

The CDR3 DNA is TGTGCCAGTAGTATTACCGGCAGACAGAACACTGAAGCTTTCTTT. Amino acid sequence: CASSITGRQNTEAFF. V and J are TRBV19 and TRBJ1-1; D gene unclear. Trimming left V 3 bases short and J 1 base short, with 12 bases between. The CDR3 consists of 15 residues. Germline-derived CDR1 and CDR2 are LNHDA and SQIVND (reference sequence).

This clonotype was recorded at least ten times. The CDR3 DNA is TGTGCCAGCAGTTTAAGGACAAACTCCTACAATGAGCAGTTCTTC. This sequence encodes CASSLRTNSYNEQFF. The V call is TRBV28, the J call TRBJ2-1, with D possibly TRBD1 on 5 matching bases. V lost 2 bases and J 0 bases, leaving 8 bases between the germline ends. This CDR3 is 15 amino acids long. Germline V gene data show CDR1 as MDHEN and CDR2 as SYDVKM.

This clonotype was detected a few times. This rearrangement joins TRBV29-1 to TRBJ2-2; 8 bases match TRBD2. Germline CDR1 and CDR2: SQVTM and ANQGSEA. V lost 3 bases and J lost 5; bases outside the gene matches: 5. The CDR3 totals 14 residues. CDR3 nucleotides: TGCAGCGTTGACCGGCCGGGAGGGACCGGGGAGCTGTTTTTT. Amino acid sequence: CSVDRPGGTGELFF.

This clonotype was counted many times. CDR3 region: CAWSVPRDSGANVLTF. Written as DNA, the CDR3 is TGTGCCTGGAGTGTACCAAGGGACTCTGGGGCCAACGTCCTGACTTTC. This chain links TRBV30 with TRBJ2-6; D is undetermined. The CDR3 totals 16 residues. Trimming removed 0 bases at V and 0 bases at J, with 9 bases between. In germline, CDR1 is GTSNPN, CDR2 SVGIG (reference sequence).

The sample holds a few counts of this clonotype. The chain combines TRBV27 with TRBJ2-7, with a possible D match to TRBD1 (6 bases). The germline CDR1 and CDR2 sequences are MNHEY and SMNVEV (reference sequence). This CDR3 has 14 residues. V lost 2 bases, J lost 0 bases, and 8 bases lay in between. CDR3 residues: CASSLQGHSYEQYF. CDR3 coding DNA: TGTGCCAGCAGTTTACAGGGGCACTCCTACGAGCAGTACTTC.